The 13 T cell receptor beta chains below all came from one sample that was sequenced in a study of OX40 agonist ivuxolimab in advanced cancers. Some clones are missing from TCRdb's copy, which holds only in-frame ones; the method was immunoSEQ multiplex PCR. This sample carries 55,000 to 70,000 clones, around 86% of them seen once, and the ten largest clones take approximately 4.5%. Sequences were derived from CD4+ or CD8+ T cells sorted from blood, sampled in a trial of the OX40 agonist ivuxolimab. Receptors originate from an adult with an advanced solid tumor such as melanoma, head and neck, liver or kidney cancer.

The sample holds a few counts of this clone. The rearrangement uses TRBV7-9 and TRBJ1-1; TRBD1 matches 9 bases. Germline-derived CDR1 and CDR2 are SEHNR and FQNEAQ (reference sequence). The CDR3 loop spans 13 amino acids. V was clipped by 5 bases and J by 7 bases; unmatched bases: 5. The CDR3 bases are TGTGCCAGCAGCGAACAGGGGGCAGGTGAAGCTTTCTTT. It translates to CASSEQGAGEAFF.

The chain couples TRBV9 to TRBJ2-3; D is unclear. Trimming took 3 bases from V and 0 from J, leaving 11 bases between them. The CDR3 is 15 residues long. The germline gives CDR1 SGDLS, CDR2 YYNGEE. In DNA, the CDR3 is TGTGCCAGCAGCGGAGCACCAACTAGCACAGATACGCAGTATTTT. Residues: CASSGAPTSTDTQYF.

The V and J genes are TRBV7-6 and TRBJ2-3, with 7 bases aligning to TRBD1. Germline-derived CDR1 and CDR2 are SGHVS and FNYEAQ. After removal of 5 bases from V and 6 bases from J, the junction contained 8 bases not matched to a gene. This CDR3 region has 14 residues. The CDR3 DNA reads as TGTGCCAGCAGCCCATCTTACAGGGGCGATACGCAGTATTTT. The encoded protein is CASSPSYRGDTQYF.

The J gene is TRBJ1-4, the V gene TRBV28; TRBD1 matches 7 bases. This CDR3 has 14 residues. V shed 6 bases, J shed 6 bases, and the junction held 7 bases outside the gene matches. CDR1 and CDR2 from the germline V gene are MDHEN and SYDVKM. CDR3 in DNA: TGTGCCAGCAGCCCCAGGGGGAGGGATGAAAAACTGTTTTTT. It codes for CASSPRGRDEKLFF.

On this clone: The junction and the germline gene differ at one end; a read error may be behind it. The chain links TRBV7-7 to TRBJ2-5; D not certain. The germline CDR1 and CDR2 sequences are SSHAT and FNYEAQ (reference sequence). This CDR3 has 13 residues. The CDR3 DNA is TGTGCTAGCAGCTTAGAGGTTTGGGAGACCCAGTACTTC. Residues: CASSLEVWETQYF.

The rearrangement links TRBV5-6 to TRBJ2-1; 9 bases line up with TRBD2. The CDR3 has 15 amino acids. V gave up 4 bases and J gave up 3 bases; unmatched junction bases: 5. CDR1 SGHDT and CDR2 YYEEEE come from the germline V gene. The CDR3: CASSLSGGLYNEQFF. The CDR3 DNA reads as TGTGCCAGCAGCCTTAGCGGGGGCCTCTACAATGAGCAGTTCTTC.

In its sample, this clone was seen once. The V gene is TRBV4-1, the J gene TRBJ2-1; D ambiguous. The CDR3 contains 13 residues. Deletions cut 4 bases from V and 12 bases from J, with 16 bases between. Germline CDR1 is MGHRA and CDR2 is YSYEKL. CDR3 region: CASSPDWMQGQFF. The CDR3, as DNA: TGCGCCAGCAGCCCCGACTGGATGCAAGGGCAGTTCTTC.

The V gene is TRBV5-8, the J gene TRBJ1-5; D possibly corresponds to TRBD1 (5 bases). Per germline, CDR1 SGHTS and CDR2 YDEGEE. V lost 7 bases, J lost 4 bases, and 24 bases lay in between. CDR3 size: 17 residues. The CDR3 sequence is CASGKGRPAYANQPQHF. The CDR3 nucleotides read TGTGCCAGCGGCAAGGGACGGCCGGCATACGCTAATCAGCCCCAGCATTTT.

This clone was picked up a small number of times. The V and J genes are TRBV28 and TRBJ1-2; no definite D call. The CDR3 is made up of 17 amino acids. The V end was cut by 2 bases, the J end by 4 bases, with 20 bases between. The germline CDR1 and CDR2 sequences are MDHEN and SYDVKM. This chain's CDR3 is CASSLAGRDSSTYGYTF. Here the CDR3 DNA reads TGTGCCAGCAGTTTAGCGGGGAGAGACTCGTCTACCTATGGCTACACCTTC.

The rearrangement uses TRBV27 and TRBJ1-5; possibly TRBD1 for D (5 bases). Germline V gene lookup returns CDR1 MNHEY and CDR2 SMNVEV (reference sequence). V was trimmed by 8 bases and J by 2 bases, leaving 10 bases between them. This CDR3 comprises 13 residues. DNA of the CDR3: TGTGCCAGCGCCTGGGGGGGCAATCAGCCCCAGCATTTT. The encoded protein is CASAWGGNQPQHF.

The sample holds a few counts of this clone. The V call is TRBV19, the J call TRBJ1-3; maybe TRBD1 (5 bases). V lost 3 bases, J lost 4 bases, and 13 bases lay in between. The CDR3 runs to 15 residues. Germline-derived CDR1 and CDR2 are LNHDA and SQIVND (reference sequence). CDR3 region: CASSIDSMEGNTIYF. Here the CDR3 DNA reads TGTGCCAGTAGTATTGACAGTATGGAAGGAAACACCATATATTTT.

This clone showed up just once. The rearrangement links TRBV7-8 to TRBJ1-3, with TRBD1 matching 7 bases. J was trimmed by 2 bases and V by 1 base; bases with no gene match: 5. Germline CDR1 and CDR2: SGHVS and FQNEAQ. The CDR3 spans 16 residues. The chain's CDR3 is CASSLGSGTAGNTIYF. The CDR3 DNA follows: TGTGCCAGCAGCTTAGGATCCGGGACAGCTGGAAACACCATATATTTT.

This clone was observed a few times. This sequence joins TRBV7-8 and TRBJ2-1, with 12 bases lining up with TRBD2. With 4 bases clipped from V and 11 bases from J, the junction kept 12 bases outside the gene matches. This CDR3 region has 16 residues. Germline V gene sequence: CDR1 SGHVS, CDR2 FQNEAQ. Here the CDR3 reads CASSSEGLAGPIKQFF. For the CDR3, the DNA is TGTGCCAGCAGCTCCGAGGGACTAGCGGGTCCAATTAAGCAGTTCTTC.